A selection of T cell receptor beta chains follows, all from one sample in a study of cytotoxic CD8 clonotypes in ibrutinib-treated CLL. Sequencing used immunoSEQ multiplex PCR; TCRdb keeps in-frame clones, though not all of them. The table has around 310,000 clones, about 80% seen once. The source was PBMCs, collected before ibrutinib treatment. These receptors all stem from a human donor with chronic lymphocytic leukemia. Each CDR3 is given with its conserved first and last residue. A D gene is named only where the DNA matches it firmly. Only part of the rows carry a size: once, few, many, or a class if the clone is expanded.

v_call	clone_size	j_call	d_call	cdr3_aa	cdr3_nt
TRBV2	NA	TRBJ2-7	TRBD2	CASSEIAGDPRPLYEQYF	TGTGCCAGCAGTGAAATAGCGGGAGATCCCCGCCCCCTCTACGAGCAGTACTTC
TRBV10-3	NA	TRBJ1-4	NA	CAISRAPGNEKLFF	TGTGCCATCAGCCGGGCCCCGGGGAACGAAAAACTGTTTTTT
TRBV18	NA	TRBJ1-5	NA	CASSPSHRGNQPQHF	TGTGCCAGCTCACCATCCCACAGGGGCAATCAGCCCCAGCATTTT
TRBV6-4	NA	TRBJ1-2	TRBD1	CASSDSRQGYYGYTF	TGTGCCAGCAGTGACTCACGACAGGGGTACTATGGCTACACCTTC
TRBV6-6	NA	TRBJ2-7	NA	CASSYPGAGNYEQYF	TGTGCCAGCAGTTACCCCGGGGCGGGGAACTACGAGCAGTACTTC
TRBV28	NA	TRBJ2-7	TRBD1	CASSFTGVAYYEQYF	TGTGCCAGCAGTTTCACAGGGGTGGCTTACTACGAGCAGTACTTC
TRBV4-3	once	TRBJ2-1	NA	CASSQVGGVLHSSYNEQFF	TGCGCCAGCAGCCAAGTTGGGGGAGTGCTACACAGCTCCTACAATGAGCAGTTCTTC
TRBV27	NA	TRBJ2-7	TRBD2	CASSPGLAPHEQYF	TGTGCCAGCAGTCCGGGACTAGCGCCCCACGAGCAGTACTTC
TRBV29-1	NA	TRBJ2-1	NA	CSAPNAYNEQFF	TGCAGCGCCCCCAACGCTTACAATGAGCAGTTCTTC
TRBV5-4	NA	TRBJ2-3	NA	CASSSPGGTSTDTQYF	TGTGCCAGCAGCTCCCCGGGCGGCACTAGCACAGATACGCAGTATTTT
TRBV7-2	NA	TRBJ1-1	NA	CASSLVTWGPEAFF	TGTGCCAGCAGCTTAGTTACGTGGGGGCCTGAAGCTTTCTTT
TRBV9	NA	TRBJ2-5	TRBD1	CASSPAWGQGMEETQYF	TGTGCCAGCAGCCCAGCCTGGGGACAGGGTATGGAAGAGACCCAGTACTTC
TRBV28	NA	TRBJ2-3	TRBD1	CASPPTGTGIDTQYF	TGTGCCAGCCCTCCCACCGGGACAGGGATAGATACGCAGTATTTT
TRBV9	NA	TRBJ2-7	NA	CASSVRRDSYEQYF	TGTGCCAGCAGCGTCCGACGGGATAGCTACGAGCAGTACTTC
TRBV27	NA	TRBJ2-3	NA	CASSLQGDTQYF	TGTGCCAGCAGTCTCCAGGGAGATACGCAGTATTTT
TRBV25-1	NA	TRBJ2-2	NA	CASSIKGELFF	TGTGCCAGCAGTATCAAAGGGGAGCTGTTTTTT
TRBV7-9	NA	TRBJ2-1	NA	CASSFGTYNEQFF	TGTGCCAGCAGCTTCGGCACCTACAATGAGCAGTTCTTC
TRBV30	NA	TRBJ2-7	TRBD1	CAWSRTGGAYEQYF	TGTGCCTGGAGCAGGACAGGGGGAGCGTACGAGCAGTACTTC